The rows below give T cell receptor beta chains drawn from one sample of a study of technical replicates of blood from a handful of donors. Assay used: immunoSEQ multiplex PCR; TCRdb lists only in-frame clones, some missing. Seen here are about 48,000 clones, 92% observed once, and the top ten hold about 3.8%. The sequenced sample consisted of PBMCs. The receptors were sampled from a human donor in good health. Some clones in this sample may be carry-over from other donors' samples. Each CDR3 is given with its conserved first and last residue. Each record gives: J gene, D gene, V gene, clone size, CDR3 protein, CDR3 DNA. A D gene is named only where the DNA matches it firmly. Some rows have no size entry. The others give once, few or many, or a class for an expanded clone.

>TRBJ1-2|TRBD1|TRBV29-1|-
CSVGTGGDHYGYTF
TGCAGCGTGGGGACAGGGGGCGATCACTATGGCTACACCTTC
>TRBJ1-5|-|TRBV28|-
CASSLLGFGKGQPQHF
TGTGCCAGCAGCCTCCTTGGTTTCGGGAAGGGTCAGCCCCAGCATTTT
>TRBJ1-4|TRBD1|TRBV11-2|-
CASSSDRGREKLFF
TGTGCCAGCAGCTCGGACAGGGGGCGTGAAAAACTGTTTTTT
>TRBJ1-3|TRBD1|TRBV11-2|-
CASSWTGGSGNTIYF
TGTGCCAGCAGCTGGACAGGGGGCTCTGGAAACACCATATATTTT
>TRBJ1-2|-|TRBV6-5|-
CASSYYSRGLGGYTF
TGTGCCAGCAGTTACTACTCCAGGGGCCTCGGGGGCTACACCTTC
>TRBJ2-7|-|TRBV7-9|-
CASSQRGGTYEQYF
TGTGCCAGCAGCCAAAGGGGGGGAACCTACGAGCAGTACTTC
>TRBJ2-4|TRBD1|TRBV18|-
CASSPGQGAAKNIQYF
TGTGCCAGCTCACCAGGACAGGGGGCGGCCAAAAACATTCAGTACTTC
>TRBJ2-4|-|TRBV4-1|-
CASSQGTELAKNIQYF
TGCGCCAGCAGCCAAGGGACAGAGTTAGCCAAAAACATTCAGTACTTC
>TRBJ2-1|-|TRBV15|-
CATSRLLYNEQFF
TGTGCCACCAGCAGACTACTCTACAATGAGCAGTTCTTC
>TRBJ1-1|TRBD1|TRBV19|-
CASTATGVGPNTEAFF
TGTGCCAGTACCGCGACAGGGGTGGGACCGAACACTGAAGCTTTCTTT
>TRBJ2-2|-|TRBV5-1|once
CASSLDRANTGELFF
TGCGCCAGCAGCTTGGACAGGGCCAACACCGGGGAGCTGTTTTTT
>TRBJ1-6|TRBD1|TRBV6-1|-
CATRDRAPYNSPLHF
TGTGCCACCCGGGACAGGGCCCCCTATAATTCACCCCTCCACTTT
>TRBJ1-5|TRBD1|TRBV19|-
CASIPRITGTAYQPQHF
TGTGCCAGTATCCCGAGGATTACCGGGACAGCATATCAGCCCCAGCATTTT
>TRBJ1-1|-|TRBV5-8|-
CASSLGAFKATEAFF
TGTGCCAGCAGCTTGGGGGCCTTCAAGGCCACTGAAGCTTTCTTT
>TRBJ2-2|TRBD2|TRBV6-4|-
CASSDSQREAGELFF
TGTGCCAGCAGTGACTCACAGCGGGAGGCCGGGGAGCTGTTTTTT
>TRBJ2-5|TRBD2|TRBV13|few
CASSFQRGQETQYF
TGTGCCAGCAGCTTCCAGCGGGGGCAAGAGACCCAGTACTTC
>TRBJ1-1|-|TRBV7-6|-
CASRPGRNGDTEAFF
TGTGCCAGCAGACCGGGCCGCAACGGGGACACTGAAGCTTTCTTT
>TRBJ2-7|TRBD1|TRBV6-5|-
CASRRQGAYEQYF
TGTGCCAGCAGGCGACAGGGGGCCTACGAGCAGTACTTC
>TRBJ2-2|-|TRBV6-6|-
CASSYRRENTGELFF
TGTGCCAGCAGTTACCGGCGGGAAAACACCGGGGAGCTGTTTTTT
>TRBJ2-7|TRBD1|TRBV6-1|-
CASSGPNPGQGTHEQYF
TGTGCCAGCAGTGGCCCTAACCCGGGACAGGGAACCCACGAGCAGTACTTC
>TRBJ2-1|-|TRBV4-2|-
CASSPSLVASYNEQFF
TGTGCCAGCAGCCCCTCTTTGGTAGCATCCTACAATGAGCAGTTCTTC
>TRBJ2-7|-|TRBV6-6|-
CASSYDVGYSYEQYF
TGTGCCAGCAGTTACGATGTGGGCTACTCCTACGAGCAGTACTTC
>TRBJ2-5|TRBD2|TRBV5-4|-
CASRRGGGETQYF
TGTGCCAGCAGACGGGGGGGAGGAGAGACCCAGTACTTC
>TRBJ2-7|-|TRBV7-9|-
CASSWRDSSNYEQYF
TGTGCCAGCAGCTGGCGGGACAGTTCCAACTACGAGCAGTACTTC
>TRBJ2-7|TRBD2|TRBV27|-
CASTWAGAGPYEQYF
TGTGCCAGCACCTGGGCGGGAGCAGGTCCCTACGAGCAGTACTTC
>TRBJ1-1|-|TRBV27|-
CASSKPRAEAFF
TGTGCCAGCTCAAAACCGAGAGCTGAAGCTTTCTTT
>TRBJ1-2|-|TRBV7-2|-
CASSVGHAYGYTF
TGTGCCAGCAGCGTTGGACATGCCTATGGCTACACCTTC
>TRBJ1-2|-|TRBV5-1|-
CASTKTGTSTDGYTF
TGCGCCAGCACCAAAACGGGAACATCCACAGACGGCTACACCTTC